This TCR beta chain was identified in a study of lymphopenia after photon versus proton radiotherapy. The study's findings and limits: After the lymphocyte nadir, photon-treated repertoires showed oligoclonal expansion, especially of CD8+ Temra cells.

Some clones are missing from TCRdb's copy, which holds only in-frame ones; the method was immunoSEQ multiplex PCR. The sample includes about 62,000 clones, 87% seen only once; the top ten take roughly 13%. As for this clone: No antigen is known for it.

Germline values: CDR1 SGHRS, CDR2 YFSETQ. V shed 3 bases and J 5 bases; nucleotides not matched to a gene: 6. The CDR3 is made up of 14 amino acids. The clonotype comes from a man of 80 years or more with esophageal cancer. The sample in question was peripheral blood, obtained from a patient treated with proton-based radiotherapy. The gene calls are TRBV5-1 and TRBJ1-1; 8 nucleotides agree with TRBD1. The DNA for the CDR3 is TGCGCCAGCAGCTATGACAGGGGTGGGACTGAAGCTTTCTTT. It encodes CASSYDRGGTEAFF.